This T cell receptor (beta chain) was profiled in a study of cytomegalovirus exposure and HLA in healthy donors. A note on this clone: Its target is not known.

The PCR had 60 Vbeta and 13 Jbeta primers. Clones were read by immunoSEQ multiplex PCR, and TCRdb kept only the in-frame ones, dropping some. The table includes 150,000 or so clones, about 84% detected once. V lost 6 bases and J lost 7; bases outside the gene matches: 4. There are 15 residues in the CDR3. The germline CDR1 and CDR2 sequences are SNHLY and FYNNEI. Those who donated were healthy bone marrow donors. General observations from the study: Approximately 160 TCR beta chains were listed as cytomegalovirus-associated.

The source of this sequence is a woman aged 40 to 55 in good health and CMV-seropositive. This chain links TRBV2 with TRBJ2-2; the match to TRBD2 covers 14 bases. Sequenced: PBMCs. The DNA for the CDR3 is TGTGCCAGCAGCCCGGGACTAGCGGGAGTCGGGGAGCTGTTTTTT. The encoded protein is CASSPGLAGVGELFF.